This T cell receptor (beta chain) was captured in a study of blood T cell repertoires in COVID-19. Authors' analysis steps: Amplification with reference gene primers provided the estimates of nucleated cell counts. TCRdb's copy holds only in-frame clones and misses some; the assay was immunoSEQ multiplex PCR. Clone size and the V and J calls come from that table; the DNA yielded D and trimming. Altogether around 98,000 clones are present, roughly 80% being singletons, with the ten largest covering roughly 17%. V shed 6 bases and J shed 7 bases, with 15 bases lying between them. This CDR3 spans 13 amino acids.

The TCR comes from a woman aged 60-75 years with acute or convalescent COVID-19. Sample: peripheral blood. The gene calls are TRBV12-3 or TRBV12-4 and TRBJ1-1; D is perhaps TRBD1 (5 bases). CDR3 bases: TGTGCCAGCAGGGGGAGGGGCCGAGGTGAAGCTTTCTTT. It encodes CASRGRGRGEAFF.